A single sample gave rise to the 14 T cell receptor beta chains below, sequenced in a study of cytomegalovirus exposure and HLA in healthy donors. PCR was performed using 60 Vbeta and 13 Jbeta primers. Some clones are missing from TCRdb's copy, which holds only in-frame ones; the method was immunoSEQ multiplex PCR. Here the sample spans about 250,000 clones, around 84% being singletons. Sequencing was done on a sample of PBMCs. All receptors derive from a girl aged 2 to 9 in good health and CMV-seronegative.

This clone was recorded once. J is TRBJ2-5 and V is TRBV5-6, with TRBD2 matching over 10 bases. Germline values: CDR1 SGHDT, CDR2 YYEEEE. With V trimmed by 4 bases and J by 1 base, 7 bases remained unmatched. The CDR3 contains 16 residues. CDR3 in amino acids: CASSISPSGGQETQYF. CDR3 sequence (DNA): TGTGCCAGCAGCATCTCACCTAGCGGGGGCCAAGAGACCCAGTACTTC. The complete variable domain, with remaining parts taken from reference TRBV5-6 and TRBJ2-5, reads DAGVTQSPTHLIKTRGQQVTLRCSPKSGHDTVSWYQQALGQGPQFIFQYYEEEERQRGNFPDRFSGHQFPNYSSELNVNALLLGDSALYLCASSISPSGGQETQYFGPGTRLLVL.

CDR3 coding DNA: TGTGCCAGCAGCCGTGATGGGACTAGTGGGGCCAACGTCCTGACTTTC. Encoded protein: CASSRDGTSGANVLTF. V gene TRBV5-4 combines with J gene TRBJ2-6; TRBD2 agrees at 8 bases. V gave up 4 bases and J gave up 3 bases; unmatched junction bases: 6. This CDR3 is built from 16 residues. In germline, CDR1 is SGHNT, CDR2 YYREEE (reference sequence).

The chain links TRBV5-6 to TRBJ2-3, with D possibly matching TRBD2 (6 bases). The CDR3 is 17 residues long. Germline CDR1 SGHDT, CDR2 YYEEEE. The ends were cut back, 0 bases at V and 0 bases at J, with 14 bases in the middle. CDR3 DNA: TGTGCCAGCAGCTTGGTTAGAACTAGCCCTAGCACAGATACGCAGTATTTT. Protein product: CASSLVRTSPSTDTQYF.

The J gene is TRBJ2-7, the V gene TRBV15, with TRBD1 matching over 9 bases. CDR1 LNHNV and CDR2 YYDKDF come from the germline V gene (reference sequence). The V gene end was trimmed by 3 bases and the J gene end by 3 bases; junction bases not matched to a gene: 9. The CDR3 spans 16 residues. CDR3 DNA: TGTGCCACCAGCAGGACACCGGGACAGGGAGGCTACGAGCAGTACTTC. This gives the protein CATSRTPGQGGYEQYF.

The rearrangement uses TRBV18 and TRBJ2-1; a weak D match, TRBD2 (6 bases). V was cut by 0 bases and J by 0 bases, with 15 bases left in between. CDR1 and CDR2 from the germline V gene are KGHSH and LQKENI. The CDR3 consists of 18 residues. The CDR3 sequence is CASSPPLLAHSSYNEQFF. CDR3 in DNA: TGTGCCAGCTCACCACCGTTGCTAGCGCACAGCTCCTACAATGAGCAGTTCTTC.

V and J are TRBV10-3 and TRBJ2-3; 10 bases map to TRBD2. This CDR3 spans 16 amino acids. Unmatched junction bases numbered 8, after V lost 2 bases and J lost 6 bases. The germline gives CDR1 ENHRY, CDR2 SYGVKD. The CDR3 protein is CAISEPTSGIMDTQYF. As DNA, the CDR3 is TGTGCCATCAGTGAGCCCACTAGCGGGATCATGGATACGCAGTATTTT.

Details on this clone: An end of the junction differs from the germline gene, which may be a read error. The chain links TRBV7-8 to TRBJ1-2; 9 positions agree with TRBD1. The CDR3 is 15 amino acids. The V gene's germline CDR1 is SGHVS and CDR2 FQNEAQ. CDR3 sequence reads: CASSQKQGAGYVYTF. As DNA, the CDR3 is TGTGCCAGCAGCCAAAAACAGGGGGCCGGATATGTCTACACCTTC.

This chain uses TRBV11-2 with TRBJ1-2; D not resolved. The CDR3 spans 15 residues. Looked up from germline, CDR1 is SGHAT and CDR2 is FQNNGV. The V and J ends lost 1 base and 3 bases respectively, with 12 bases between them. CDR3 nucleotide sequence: TGTGCCAGCAGCTTAGTAGTCTCCACGGACTATGGCTACACCTTC. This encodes CASSLVVSTDYGYTF.

The CDR3 is CSVEDRRTGSFDAEQYF. CDR3 DNA: TGCAGCGTTGAAGATCGGCGGACAGGGTCATTCGACGCCGAGCAGTACTTC. V is TRBV29-1 and J is TRBJ2-5; TRBD1 matches at 8 bases. The J call may not be correct, given that the DNA end is closer to TRBJ2-7. Germline-derived CDR1 and CDR2 are SQVTM and ANQGSEA. The CDR3 has 17 amino acids.

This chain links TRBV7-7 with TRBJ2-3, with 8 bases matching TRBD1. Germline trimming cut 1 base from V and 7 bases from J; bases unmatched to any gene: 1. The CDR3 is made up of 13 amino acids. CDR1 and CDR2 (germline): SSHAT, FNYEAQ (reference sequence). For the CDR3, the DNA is TGTGCCAGCAGCTTAGACAGGGGGAATACGCAGTATTTT. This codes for CASSLDRGNTQYF.

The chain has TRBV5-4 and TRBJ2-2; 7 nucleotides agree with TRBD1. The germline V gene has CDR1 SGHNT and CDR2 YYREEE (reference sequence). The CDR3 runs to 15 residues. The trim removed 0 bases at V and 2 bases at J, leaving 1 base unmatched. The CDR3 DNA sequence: TGTGCCAGCAGCTTGGACAGGGGAAACACCGGGGAGCTGTTTTTT. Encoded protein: CASSLDRGNTGELFF.

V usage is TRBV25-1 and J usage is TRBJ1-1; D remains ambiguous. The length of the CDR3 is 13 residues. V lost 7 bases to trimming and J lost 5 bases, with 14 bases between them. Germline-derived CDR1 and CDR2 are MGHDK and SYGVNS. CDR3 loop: CASIRGMETEAFF. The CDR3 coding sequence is TGTGCCAGCATCCGAGGCATGGAGACTGAAGCTTTCTTT.

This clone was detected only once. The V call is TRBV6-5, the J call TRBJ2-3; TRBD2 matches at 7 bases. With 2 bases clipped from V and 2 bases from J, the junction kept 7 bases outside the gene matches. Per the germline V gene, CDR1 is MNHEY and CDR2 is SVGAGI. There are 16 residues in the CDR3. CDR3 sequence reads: CASSYQTSFHTDTQYF. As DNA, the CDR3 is TGTGCCAGCAGTTACCAGACTAGCTTCCACACAGATACGCAGTATTTT.

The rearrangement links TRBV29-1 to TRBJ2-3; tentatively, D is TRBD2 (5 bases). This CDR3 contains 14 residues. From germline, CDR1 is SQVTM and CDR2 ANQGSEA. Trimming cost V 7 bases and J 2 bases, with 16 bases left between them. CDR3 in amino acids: CSAVHETNTDTQYF. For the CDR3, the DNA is TGCAGCGCGGTTCATGAGACTAACACAGATACGCAGTATTTT.